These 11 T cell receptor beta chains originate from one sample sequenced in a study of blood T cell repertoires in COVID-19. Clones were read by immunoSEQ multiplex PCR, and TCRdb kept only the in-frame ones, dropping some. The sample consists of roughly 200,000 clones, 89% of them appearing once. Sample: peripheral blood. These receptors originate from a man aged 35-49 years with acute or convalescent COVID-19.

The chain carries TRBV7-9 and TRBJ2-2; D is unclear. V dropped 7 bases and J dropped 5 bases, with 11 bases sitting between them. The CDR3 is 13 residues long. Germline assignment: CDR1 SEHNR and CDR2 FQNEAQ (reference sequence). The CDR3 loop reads CASKFDTTGELFF. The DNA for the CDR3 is TGTGCCAGCAAATTCGACACAACCGGGGAGCTGTTTTTT.

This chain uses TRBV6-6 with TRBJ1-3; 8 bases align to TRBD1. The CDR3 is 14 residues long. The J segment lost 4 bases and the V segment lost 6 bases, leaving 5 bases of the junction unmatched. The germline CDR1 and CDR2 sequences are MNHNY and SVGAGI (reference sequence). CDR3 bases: TGTGCCAGCAGGACCGGGACAGGAGGAAACACCATATATTTT. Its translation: CASRTGTGGNTIYF.

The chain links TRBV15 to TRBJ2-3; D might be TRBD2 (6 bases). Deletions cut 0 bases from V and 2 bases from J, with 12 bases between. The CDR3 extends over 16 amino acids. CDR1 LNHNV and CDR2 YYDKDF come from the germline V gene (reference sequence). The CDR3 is CATSRERGFPTDTQYF. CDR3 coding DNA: TGTGCCACCAGCAGAGAACGGGGGTTCCCCACAGATACGCAGTATTTT.

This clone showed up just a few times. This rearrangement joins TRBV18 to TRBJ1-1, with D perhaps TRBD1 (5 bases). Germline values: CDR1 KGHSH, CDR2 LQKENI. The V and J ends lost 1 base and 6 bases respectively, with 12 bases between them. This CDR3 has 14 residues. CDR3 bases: TGTGCCAGCTCACCACGGGGGGGATTCCCTGAAGCTTTCTTT. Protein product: CASSPRGGFPEAFF.

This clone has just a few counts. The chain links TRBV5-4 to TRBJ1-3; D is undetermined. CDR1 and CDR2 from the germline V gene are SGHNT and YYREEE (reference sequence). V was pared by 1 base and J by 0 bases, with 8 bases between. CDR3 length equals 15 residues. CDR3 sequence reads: CASSLLGSSGNTIYF. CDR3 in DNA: TGTGCCAGCAGCTTGTTAGGGAGCTCTGGAAACACCATATATTTT.

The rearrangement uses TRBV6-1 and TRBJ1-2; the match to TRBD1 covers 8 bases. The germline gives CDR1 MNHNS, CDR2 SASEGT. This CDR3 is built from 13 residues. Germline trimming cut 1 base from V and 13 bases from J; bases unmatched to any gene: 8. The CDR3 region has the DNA TGTGCCAGCAGTGAAGGGGGGACAGGACGCGGCACCTTC. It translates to CASSEGGTGRGTF.

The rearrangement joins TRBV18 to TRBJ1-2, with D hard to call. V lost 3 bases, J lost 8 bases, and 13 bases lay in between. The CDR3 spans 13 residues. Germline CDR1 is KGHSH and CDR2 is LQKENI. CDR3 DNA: TGTGCCAGCTCACCTAAGGAGGGTGTGGGCTACACCTTC. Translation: CASSPKEGVGYTF.

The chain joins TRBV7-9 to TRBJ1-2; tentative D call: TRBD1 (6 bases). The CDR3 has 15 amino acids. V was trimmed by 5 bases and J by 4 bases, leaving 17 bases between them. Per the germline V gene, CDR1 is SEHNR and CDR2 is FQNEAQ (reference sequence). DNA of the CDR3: TGTGCCAGCAGCGGTCGGGACACCTGGGGCTATGGCTACACCTTC. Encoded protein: CASSGRDTWGYGYTF.

CDR3 sequence (DNA): TGTGCCAGCAGCCAAGACCCGGGGTGGAACACTGAAGCTTTCTTT. It encodes CASSQDPGWNTEAFF. J is TRBJ1-1 and V is TRBV3-1 (or the pseudogene TRBV3-2), with no clear D. The germline CDR1 and CDR2 sequences are LGHDT and YNNKEL (reference sequence). This CDR3 is built from 15 residues. V lost 0 bases and J 1 base, leaving 9 bases between the germline ends.

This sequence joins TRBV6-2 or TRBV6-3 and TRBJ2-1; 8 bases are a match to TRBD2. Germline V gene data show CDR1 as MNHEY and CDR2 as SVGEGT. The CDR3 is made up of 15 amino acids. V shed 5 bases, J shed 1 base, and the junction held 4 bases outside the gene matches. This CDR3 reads CASSVAGNSYNEQFF. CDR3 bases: TGTGCCAGCAGTGTAGCGGGGAATTCCTACAATGAGCAGTTCTTC.

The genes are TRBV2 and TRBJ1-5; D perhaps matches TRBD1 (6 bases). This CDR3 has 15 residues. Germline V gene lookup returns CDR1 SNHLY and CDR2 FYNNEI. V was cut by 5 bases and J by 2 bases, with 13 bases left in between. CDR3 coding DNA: TGTGCCAGCAGTAACAGGGTCGTCGGCAATCAGCCCCAGCATTTT. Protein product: CASSNRVVGNQPQHF.